Shown below are 15 T cell receptor beta chains from a single sample sequenced in a study of neurological immune-mediated disorders. As for time point: technical triplicate 2. TCRdb passed the 5' RACE reads through MiXCR, listing each CDR3 protein once. The data show around 56,000 distinct CDR3 sequences, around 24% seen once. The sample comprised PBMCs. The receptors here all came from a man between 60 and 75 years old with HTLV-1-associated myelopathy (HAM/TSP).

This clonotype was seen at least ten times. V gene TRBV21-1 combines with J gene TRBJ1-5; the table's D call TRBD1 went unverified against the DNA. TRBV21-1 is a known pseudogene. CDR3 length: 18 residues. In DNA, the CDR3 is TGTGCCAGCAGCAAAGGGGGTAAGGGGTCAACCCCCAGCGGCCCCCAGCATTTT. It is translated as CASSKGGKGSTPSGPQHF.

This clonotype was seen ten or more times. The chain couples TRBV5-1 to TRBJ2-7, with D perhaps TRBD2 (6 bases). V lost 3 bases and J 0 bases, leaving 13 bases between the germline ends. From germline, CDR1 is SGHRS and CDR2 YFSETQ. CDR3 size: 15 residues. CDR3 sequence (DNA): TGCGCCAGCAGCTCGAGCGGGCCCAGCTCCTACGAGCAGTACTTC. As protein: CASSSSGPSSYEQYF.

This clonotype was observed at least ten times. The V call is TRBV12-3 or TRBV12-4, the J call TRBJ1-1, with 7 bases that match TRBD1. Trimming removed 6 bases from V and 5 bases from J; junction bases left unmatched: 9. The CDR3 has 14 residues. The CDR3 loop is CASSKTGAVTEAFF. In DNA, the CDR3 is TGTGCCAGCAGCAAAACAGGGGCTGTAACTGAAGCTTTCTTT.

V gene TRBV20-1 combines with J gene TRBJ2-1; D gene ambiguous. Germline loops: CDR1 DFQATT, CDR2 SNEGSKA (reference sequence). The ends were cut back, 2 bases at V and 7 bases at J, with 9 bases in the middle. The CDR3 has 12 residues. In DNA, the CDR3 is TGCAGTGCTAGATCAAGCTGGAATGAGCAGTTCTTC. This sequence encodes CSARSSWNEQFF.

The rearrangement uses TRBV12-3 or TRBV12-4 and TRBJ1-1; D ambiguous. The CDR3 loop spans 12 amino acids. Trimming shortened V by 10 bases and J by 3 bases, and 12 bases separated the two germline ends. The CDR3 DNA reads TGTGCCACAATGACCGAGTACACTGAAGCTTTCTTT. This encodes CATMTEYTEAFF.

In this sample, this clonotype turned up many times. The gene calls are TRBV10-3 and TRBJ2-7; D not certain. CDR3 length equals 12 residues. The V end was cut by 6 bases, the J end by 4 bases, with 10 bases between. Germline CDR1 is ENHRY and CDR2 is SYGVKD. In DNA, the CDR3 is TGTGCCATCAGCCCGAGCCTATACGAGCAGTACTTC. Amino acids: CAISPSLYEQYF.

This clonotype was seen at least ten times. The chain combines TRBV14 with TRBJ2-1, with D unresolved. CDR3 length: 14 residues. Germline values: CDR1 SGHDN, CDR2 FVKESK. Trimming pared 0 bases from V and 9 bases from J, leaving 12 bases between. CDR3 amino acids: CASSQEVGSAEQFF. CDR3 coding DNA: TGTGCCAGCAGCCAAGAGGTCGGAAGCGCTGAGCAGTTCTTC. The full variable domain, its missing parts supplied by reference TRBV14 and TRBJ2-1, is EAGVTQFPSHSVIEKGQTVTLRCDPISGHDNLYWYRRVMGKEIKFLLHFVKESKQDESGMPNNRFLAERTGGTYSTLKVQPAELEDSGVYFCASSQEVGSAEQFFGPGTRLTVL.

This clonotype has at least ten counts. The V and J genes are TRBV27 and TRBJ2-1, with 7 bases matching TRBD2. Germline V gene sequence: CDR1 MNHEY, CDR2 SMNVEV (reference sequence). This CDR3 contains 15 residues. After removal of 5 bases from V and 3 bases from J, the junction contained 7 bases not matched to a gene. CDR3 amino acids: CASSKSGESYNEQFF. CDR3 DNA sequence: TGTGCCAGCAGTAAGAGCGGGGAGAGCTACAATGAGCAGTTCTTC.

This clonotype occurred many times. The genes are TRBV6-5 and TRBJ2-3; D remains unclear. The CDR3 covers 15 residues. Germline V lookup: CDR1 MNHEY, CDR2 SVGAGI. V lost 2 bases and J 2 bases, leaving 11 bases between the germline ends. CDR3 region: CASSYRRSFTDTQYF. Written as DNA, the CDR3 is TGTGCCAGCAGTTACCGGCGCTCATTCACAGATACGCAGTATTTT.

In its sample, this clonotype was seen many times. The rearrangement uses TRBV5-1 and TRBJ1-6; no firm D call. Germline V lookup: CDR1 SGHRS, CDR2 YFSETQ. The CDR3 sequence is 14 residues long. The ends were cut back, 0 bases at V and 7 bases at J, with 8 bases in the middle. The CDR3 region has the DNA TGCGCCAGCAGCTTGGACGGGGAAAATTCACCCCTCCACTTT. Amino acids: CASSLDGENSPLHF. The variable domain in full, completed from reference TRBV5-1 and TRBJ1-6, reads KAGVTQTPRYLIKTRGQQVTLSCSPISGHRSVSWYQQTPGQGLQFLFEYFSETQRNKGNFPGRFSGRQFSNSRSEMNVSTLELGDSALYLCASSLDGENSPLHFGNGTRLTVT.

This clonotype was observed many times. The chain links TRBV5-6 to TRBJ1-1, with a possible D match to TRBD1 (6 bases). In germline, CDR1 is SGHDT, CDR2 YYEEEE. The CDR3 is 15 residues long. Between the trimmed V and J ends, which lost 4 bases and 7 bases, there was a span of 20 bases. The CDR3 spells CASSPVGAGKNEAFF. CDR3 DNA: TGTGCCAGCAGCCCTGTGGGGGCTGGGAAAAATGAAGCTTTCTTT.

This clonotype came up many times. This chain uses TRBV5-1 with TRBJ2-1; 8 bases are a match to TRBD2. The V gene's germline CDR1 is SGHRS and CDR2 YFSETQ. Germline trimming cut 7 bases from V and 13 bases from J; bases unmatched to any gene: 16. The CDR3 spans 14 residues. The CDR3 region has the DNA TGCGCCAGCGGACCTCGCACTAGCGGCCCAGCCCAGTTCTTC. Translating it yields CASGPRTSGPAQFF.

This clonotype was detected only a few times. The chain's CDR3 is CASSSNRYGYTF. The DNA for the CDR3 is TGTGCCAGCAGCTCCAACCGTTATGGCTACACCTTC. The rearrangement joins TRBV5-6 to TRBJ1-2; D is ambiguous. CDR3 length: 12 residues. The ends were cut back, 3 bases at V and 5 bases at J, with 8 bases in the middle. Germline CDR1 is SGHDT and CDR2 is YYEEEE.

The rearrangement joins TRBV6-1 to TRBJ2-7, with TRBD1 matching over 7 bases. Germline V gives CDR1 MNHNS, CDR2 SASEGT. The length of the CDR3 is 16 residues. The V and J ends lost 6 bases and 0 bases, in that order; junction bases with no gene match: 11. The CDR3 DNA sequence: TGTGCCAGCAGCCAAACGACAGGGTGGAGCTCCTACGAGCAGTACTTC. Its translation: CASSQTTGWSSYEQYF.

This clonotype was observed at least ten times. The CDR3: CSAREFSGSSEQYF. Written as DNA, the CDR3 is TGCAGTGCTAGAGAGTTTAGCGGGAGCTCCGAGCAGTACTTC. The chain carries TRBV20-1 and TRBJ2-7; TRBD2 aligns across 9 bases. The germline V gene has CDR1 DFQATT and CDR2 SNEGSKA (reference sequence). The CDR3 sequence is 14 residues long. With 0 bases clipped from V and 6 bases from J, the junction kept 6 bases outside the gene matches.